The next 19 T cell receptor beta chains were all read from a single sample in a study of blood T cells in healthy people across ages. With a J-beta primer mix and a sample-barcoded 5' primer, a second PCR ran 7 to 11 cycles. TCRdb re-derived calls from the 5' RACE reads in MiXCR, one entry per CDR3 protein. The sample carries around 820,000 distinct CDR3 sequences, about 25% recorded once. These data were likewise used in another study, on T cells of mothers and their children.

The sequencing input was blood. The receptors originated from a boy aged 5-17 years in good health.

The chain carries TRBV20-1 and TRBJ1-4; a weak D match, TRBD1 (5 bases). This CDR3 contains 16 residues. Germline assignment: CDR1 DFQATT and CDR2 SNEGSKA (reference sequence). With 3 bases removed from V and 7 bases from J, the gap between germline ends came to 21 bases. The CDR3 loop reads CSARPFGRSQGEKLFF. DNA of the CDR3: TGCAGTGCTAGGCCCTTCGGCAGGAGTCAGGGTGAAAAACTGTTTTTT.

V gene TRBV7-6 combines with J gene TRBJ2-3; possibly TRBD2 for D (5 bases). Trimming shortened V by 1 base and J by 3 bases, and 14 bases separated the two germline ends. The CDR3 is 16 amino acids. Germline lookup yields CDR1 SGHVS and CDR2 FNYEAQ. The CDR3 region has the DNA TGTGCCAGCAGCTTAGGGTCCGGGATGGGGACAGATACGCAGTATTTT. Its translation is CASSLGSGMGTDTQYF.

The J gene is TRBJ1-3, the V gene TRBV7-9; a weak D match, TRBD1 (5 bases). The CDR3 length is 14 residues. Germline V gene lookup returns CDR1 SEHNR and CDR2 FQNEAQ (reference sequence). V dropped 9 bases and J dropped 0 bases, with 12 bases sitting between them. The CDR3: CASSRVLSGNTIYF. The CDR3 region has the DNA TGTGCCAGTAGCAGGGTACTCTCTGGAAACACCATATATTTT.

This clonotype appeared many times. CDR3 nucleotides: TGTGCCAGCAGACGGGCTACTACCCACAATGAGCAGTTCTTC. This translates into CASRRATTHNEQFF. The chain is built from TRBV6-5 and TRBJ2-1; D gene ambiguous. Trimming stripped 6 bases from V and 5 bases from J, with 14 bases between. This CDR3 has 14 amino acids. Germline CDR1 reads MNHEY; CDR2 reads SVGAGI.

The V and J genes are TRBV18 and TRBJ2-5; 9 bases are a match to TRBD2. Near its end, the DNA agrees better with TRBJ2-7, so the J call may be wrong. CDR3 length: 17 residues. Germline values: CDR1 KGHSH, CDR2 LQKENI. The CDR3 nucleotides are TGTGCCAGCTCAATCCTAGCGGGACTCAAAGGAACCTACGAGCAGTACTTC. Translating it yields CASSILAGLKGTYEQYF.

The chain couples TRBV19 to TRBJ2-2, with 8 bases lining up with TRBD2. CDR1 is LNHDA, CDR2 SQIVND, per germline (reference sequence). CDR3 length: 14 residues. As DNA, the CDR3 is TGTGCGACAAGCGGCGGGAGGTTGACCGGGGAGCTGTTTTTT. This codes for CATSGGRLTGELFF. Full variable domain (rest looked up from reference TRBV19 and TRBJ2-2): DGGITQSPKYLFRKEGQNVTLSCEQNLNHDAMYWYRQDPGQGLRLIYYSQIVNDFQKGDIAEGYSVSREKKESFPLTVTSAQKNPTAFYLCATSGGRLTGELFFGEGSRLTVL.

V gene TRBV7-2 combines with J gene TRBJ2-5, with D possibly TRBD2 on 7 matching bases. With 5 bases removed from V and 5 bases from J, the gap between germline ends came to 18 bases. The CDR3 contains 15 residues. Germline V gene lookup returns CDR1 SGHTA and CDR2 FQGNSA. CDR3 residues: CASSEMTGGLETQYF. DNA of the CDR3: TGTGCCAGCAGCGAAATGACGGGGGGCCTGGAGACCCAGTACTTC.

This clonotype occurred a few times. The CDR3 nucleotides are TGCGCCAGCAGCCAAGATGGTCCACTAGCGGCCACAGATACGCAGTATTTT. It specifies CASSQDGPLAATDTQYF. The rearrangement joins TRBV4-1 to TRBJ2-3; 8 positions agree with TRBD2. The CDR3 sequence is 17 residues long. Trimming cost V 0 bases and J 2 bases; bases outside gene matches: 7. The V gene's germline CDR1 is MGHRA and CDR2 YSYEKL.

The chain links TRBV12-3 or TRBV12-4 to TRBJ1-4; 9 positions match TRBD1. The ends lost 2 bases at V and 8 bases at J; junction bases unmatched: 6. The CDR3 has 15 amino acids. The CDR3 loop is CASSLWDRVEEKLFF. CDR3 coding DNA: TGTGCCAGCAGTTTATGGGACAGGGTGGAGGAAAAACTGTTTTTT.

In its sample, this clonotype was seen once. Here the CDR3 reads CSARGRGGNTIYF. Written as DNA, the CDR3 is TGCAGTGCTAGGGGGCGTGGAGGAAACACCATATATTTT. The rearrangement uses TRBV20-1 and TRBJ1-3, with a possible D match to TRBD1 (5 bases). The germline V gene encodes CDR1 DFQATT and CDR2 SNEGSKA (reference sequence). V was clipped by 3 bases and J by 4 bases, with 10 bases between them. The CDR3 runs to 13 residues.

This clonotype was seen more than once but under ten times. This chain connects TRBV15 to TRBJ2-5; D is unclear. CDR3 length: 13 residues. Germline-derived CDR1 and CDR2 are LNHNV and YYDKDF (reference sequence). V was shortened by 1 base and J by 5 bases, with 8 bases between the two germline ends. CDR3 sequence: CATSRGFMETQYF. The CDR3 DNA follows: TGTGCCACCAGCAGAGGGTTCATGGAGACCCAGTACTTC.

This clonotype was seen more than once but under ten times. The rearrangement links TRBV20-1 to TRBJ1-1, with TRBD1 identical over 7 bases. CDR1 is DFQATT and CDR2 is SNEGSKA in the germline V gene (reference sequence). The CDR3 spans 13 residues. With 3 bases clipped from V and 1 base from J, the junction kept 2 bases outside the gene matches. In DNA, the CDR3 is TGCAGTGCTAGGTGGGACAGGAACACTGAAGCTTTCTTT. Its protein is CSARWDRNTEAFF.

This chain uses TRBV29-1 with TRBJ2-7, with 7 bases lining up with TRBD1. V was pared by 3 bases and J by 1 base, with 6 bases of the junction left unmatched. The CDR3 totals 14 residues. Germline V gives CDR1 SQVTM, CDR2 ANQGSEA. The CDR3 nucleotides read TGCAGCGTTGATAGTGGACAGGAGTCCTACGAGCAGTACTTC. Protein sequence: CSVDSGQESYEQYF.

To note about this clonotype: Possible read error: a much larger clone is one base away. The rearrangement uses TRBV7-9 and TRBJ2-5, with TRBD2 as a possible D gene (6 bases). Per germline, CDR1 SEHNR and CDR2 FQNEAQ (reference sequence). The CDR3 loop spans 15 amino acids. The V end was cut by 6 bases, the J end by 7 bases, with 21 bases between. The CDR3 DNA reads as TGTGCCAGCAGTCCTCGACAATCTGGGGGAGGGACCCAGTACTTC. This gives the protein CASSPRQSGGGTQYF.

V gene TRBV12-3 or TRBV12-4 combines with J gene TRBJ2-7, with unresolved D. V was clipped by 3 bases and J by 0 bases, with 9 bases between them. CDR3 size: 14 residues. CDR3 DNA: TGTGCCAGCAGTTTTCAGGCAAGCTCCTACGAGCAGTACTTC. This sequence encodes CASSFQASSYEQYF.

This clonotype was observed a handful of times. The chain recombines TRBV7-3 with TRBJ2-7; 13 nucleotides agree with TRBD2. Gene TRBJ2-1 matches the end of the DNA better, so the J call may be wrong. Germline V gene lookup returns CDR1 SGHTA and CDR2 FQGTGA. The CDR3 contains 15 residues. The CDR3 spells CASSSRLAGGHEQFF. In DNA, the CDR3 is TGTGCCAGCAGCTCCCGACTAGCGGGAGGACATGAGCAGTTCTTC.

The V and J genes are TRBV7-9 and TRBJ1-4; D is undetermined. The CDR3 consists of 16 residues. The V gene's germline CDR1 is SEHNR and CDR2 FQNEAQ (reference sequence). Between the trimmed V and J ends, which lost 3 bases and 2 bases, there was a span of 13 bases. CDR3 residues: CASSFSPLGTNEKLFF. In nucleotides, the CDR3 is TGTGCCAGCAGCTTTAGCCCCCTAGGTACTAATGAAAAACTGTTTTTT.

This chain uses TRBV9 with TRBJ1-1, with D tentatively TRBD1 (5 bases). Germline V gene data show CDR1 as SGDLS and CDR2 as YYNGEE. Trimming shortened V by 0 bases and J by 1 base, and 16 bases separated the two germline ends. The CDR3 covers 17 residues. The CDR3 loop is CASSVAPIGGGNTEAFF. As DNA, the CDR3 is TGTGCCAGCAGCGTAGCCCCAATCGGTGGGGGGAACACTGAAGCTTTCTTT. Using reference TRBV9 and TRBJ1-1 for the parts outside the CDR3, the full variable domain is DSGVTQTPKHLITATGQRVTLRCSPRSGDLSVYWYQQSLDQGLQFLIQYYNGEERAKGNILERFSAQQFPDLHSELNLSSLELGDSALYFCASSVAPIGGGNTEAFFGQGTRLTVV.

This chain links TRBV12-5 with TRBJ2-5; D may be TRBD1 or TRBD2 (5 bases each). The assigned J gene may be wrong: the sequence end matches TRBJ2-7 better. Germline CDR1 and CDR2: LGHNT and FRNRAP. The CDR3 contains 13 residues. In DNA form, the CDR3 reads TGTGCTAGTGGTTTCGGGACCCACTACGAGCAGTACTTC. It yields the protein CASGFGTHYEQYF.